These T cell receptor beta chains were read from a single sample in a study of glioma-infiltrating T cells. In TCRdb, the multiplex PCR reads were re-called with MiXCR into one record per CDR3 protein. Of more than 350,000 distinct CDR3 sequences in the sample, 35% to 45% were seen once. The specimen sequenced was glioma tissue, nonneoplastic brain tissue, or PBMCs (not recorded which). The receptors here all came from a human donor with low-grade glioma or glioblastoma, undergoing nonglioma brain surgery, or in good health (not recorded which). CDR3s include the opening cysteine and the closing phenylalanine or tryptophan. A D gene is named only where the DNA matches it firmly. Size is omitted from some rows. Given values are once, few, many or a class for expanded clones.

j_gene | v_gene | abundance | d_gene | CDR3aa | CDR3nt
TRBJ1-1 | TRBV7-9 | NA | NA | CASSKGGRMNTEAFF | TGTGCCAGCAGCAAAGGCGGTCGGATGAACACTGAAGCTTTCTTT
TRBJ2-5 | TRBV19 | once | TRBD1 | CASTLTGTGVETQYF | TGTGCCAGTACCCTAACCGGGACAGGGGTAGAGACCCAGTACTTC
TRBJ2-4 | TRBV20-1 | NA | TRBD2 | CSARTSGSSLAKNIQYF | TGCAGTGCTAGGACTAGCGGGAGTTCCCTAGCCAAAAACATTCAGTACTTC
TRBJ1-6 | TRBV28 | many | NA | CASSLADTQSLALHF | TGTGCCAGCAGTTTAGCGGACACTCAGTCTCTGGCCCTCCACTTT
TRBJ1-3 | TRBV7-8 | NA | NA | CASSLDAPGNTIYF | TGTGCCAGCAGCTTAGATGCCCCTGGAAACACCATATATTTT
TRBJ2-5 | TRBV12-3/TRBV12-4 | NA | NA | CASSFLGSEETQYF | TGTGCCAGCAGTTTTTTAGGGTCAGAAGAGACCCAGTACTTC
TRBJ2-3 | TRBV25-1 | NA | TRBD1 | CASSEGGQGASVQYF | TGTGCCAGCAGTGAAGGGGGACAGGGGGCCTCTGTGCAGTATTTT
TRBJ1-1 | TRBV20-1 | many | NA | CSARPQEVSTEAFF | TGCAGTGCTAGACCGCAGGAGGTTAGCACTGAAGCTTTCTTT
TRBJ2-7 | TRBV15 | once | NA | CATSRPGLTGDQEQYF | TGTGCCACCAGCCGCCCCGGGTTGACGGGGGATCAGGAGCAGTACTTC
TRBJ2-6 | TRBV18 | NA | NA | CASSPTSSGANVLTF | TGTGCCAGCTCACCAACAAGCTCTGGGGCCAACGTCCTGACTTTC
TRBJ2-5 | TRBV20-1 | NA | TRBD2 | CSAGGLAGPQETQHF | TGCAGTGCCGGGGGACTAGCGGGGCCCCAAGAGACCCAGCACTTC
TRBJ1-5 | TRBV6-2/TRBV6-3 | NA | NA | CASSTDGRNQPQHF | TGTGCCAGCAGCACGGACGGCCGCAATCAGCCCCAGCATTTT
TRBJ2-7 | TRBV20-1 | NA | TRBD2 | CSELRPGTIDYEQYF | TGCAGCGAACTGCGCCCCGGGACTATAGACTACGAGCAGTACTTC
TRBJ1-1 | TRBV6-1 | NA | NA | CASSTQVETEAFF | TGTGCCAGCAGCACCCAGGTTGAAACTGAAGCTTTCTTT
TRBJ1-1 | TRBV25-1 | NA | TRBD1 | CASSGQQGYTEAFF | TGTGCCAGCAGTGGACAACAGGGGTACACTGAAGCTTTCTTT
TRBJ2-3 | TRBV7-2 | many | NA | CASSLALETGSLVQRDTDTQYF | TGTGCCAGCAGCTTAGCCCTGGAGACAGGTTCTTTGGTTCAGCGGGACACAGATACGCAGTATTTT
TRBJ1-2 | TRBV7-9 | NA | NA | CASSRLTPPNYGYTF | TGTGCCAGCAGCCGGCTTACTCCCCCTAACTATGGCTACACCTTC
TRBJ2-3 | TRBV27 | few | NA | CASSQRQPWSTDTQYF | TGTGCCAGCAGCCAAAGACAGCCGTGGAGCACAGATACGCAGTATTTT
TRBJ2-5 | TRBV27 | few | TRBD2 | CASSVGLAGVSETQYF | TGTGCCAGCAGTGTCGGACTAGCGGGAGTCTCGGAGACCCAGTACTTC
TRBJ2-5 | TRBV7-6 | few | NA | CAGSPTPRLQETQYF | TGTGCCGGATCCCCGACTCCCCGGCTCCAAGAGACCCAGTACTTC
TRBJ2-1 | TRBV20-1 | few | NA | CSARGRVSYNEQFF | TGCAGTGCTAGGGGACGGGTCTCCTACAATGAGCAGTTCTTC
TRBJ1-5 | TRBV12-3/TRBV12-4 | NA | NA | CAGSPGQLSNQPQHF | TGTGCCGGCAGTCCGGGACAACTTAGCAATCAGCCCCAGCATTTT
TRBJ1-2 | TRBV12-5 | NA | NA | CASGTDGLSANYGYTF | TGTGCTAGTGGCACAGACGGACTCTCAGCTAACTATGGCTACACCTTC
TRBJ2-5 | TRBV15 | few | NA | CATSRDMQETQYF | TGTGCCACCAGCAGAGATATGCAAGAGACCCAGTACTTC
TRBJ1-6 | TRBV20-1 | many | TRBD1 | CSVSFGTGNNSPLHF | TGCAGTGTCAGTTTCGGGACAGGGAACAATTCACCCCTCCACTTT
TRBJ1-1 | TRBV7-6 | NA | NA | CASSFHPENTEAFF | TGTGCCAGCAGCTTCCACCCGGAGAACACTGAAGCTTTCTTT
TRBJ2-3 | TRBV6-5 | NA | TRBD2 | CASSYGTSGSTQYF | TGTGCCAGCAGTTACGGGACTAGCGGGAGTACGCAGTATTTT
TRBJ1-5 | TRBV24-1 | few | TRBD1 | CATSEKQGNQPQHF | TGTGCCACCAGTGAAAAACAGGGGAATCAGCCCCAGCATTTT
TRBJ1-3 | TRBV4-1 | NA | TRBD1 | CASSPGTEPGNTIYF | TGCGCCAGCAGCCCCGGGACAGAGCCTGGAAACACCATATATTTT
TRBJ2-1 | TRBV3-1 | few | TRBD1 | CASSQEQGSSYNEQFF | TGTGCCAGCAGCCAGGAACAGGGGAGCTCCTACAATGAGCAGTTCTTC
TRBJ2-7 | TRBV27 | many | NA | CASSPFEGRVEQYF | TGTGCCAGCAGCCCTTTTGAGGGCAGGGTCGAGCAGTACTTC
TRBJ2-7 | TRBV28 | many | NA | CATFGYVYEQYF | TGTGCCACCTTCGGCTACGTCTACGAGCAGTACTTC
TRBJ2-3 | TRBV6-1 | NA | NA | CASSEVRRLGTDTQYF | TGTGCCAGCAGTGAAGTCCGACGGCTAGGCACAGATACGCAGTATTTT
TRBJ2-5 | TRBV7-2 | few | NA | CASSFSEETQYF | TGTGCCAGCAGCTTCTCCGAAGAGACCCAGTACTTC
TRBJ1-1 | TRBV28 | NA | TRBD1 | CASKPYRGTEAFF | TGTGCCAGCAAACCCTACAGGGGAACTGAAGCTTTCTTT
TRBJ1-1 | TRBV2 | NA | NA | CASSVAGQYTEAFF | TGTGCCAGCAGTGTTGCAGGACAATACACTGAAGCTTTCTTT
TRBJ2-3 | TRBV7-2 | few | NA | CASSPRRFSVTDTQYF | TGTGCCAGCAGCCCCCGACGGTTTTCAGTCACAGATACGCAGTATTTT
TRBJ1-1 | TRBV20-1 | many | TRBD1 | CSARGQGGHTEAFF | TGCAGTGCTAGAGGGCAGGGGGGACACACTGAAGCTTTCTTT
TRBJ2-1 | TRBV6-2/TRBV6-3 | NA | TRBD1 | CASRGDRGSYNEQFF | TGTGCCAGCAGGGGAGACAGGGGGTCGTACAATGAGCAGTTCTTC
TRBJ1-2 | TRBV29-1 | NA | NA | CSVNYGYTF | TGCAGCGTTAACTACGGCTACACCTTC
TRBJ2-5 | TRBV19 | NA | NA | CASSIGVAETQYF | TGTGCCAGTAGTATAGGGGTGGCGGAGACCCAGTACTTC
TRBJ1-2 | TRBV10-3 | NA | NA | CASHSGTPSGGYTF | TGTGCCAGTCACTCAGGGACTCCCTCTGGAGGCTACACCTTC
TRBJ2-3 | TRBV27 | many | TRBD1 | CASSLRLRGTGRYF | TGTGCCAGCAGTTTGCGGTTGAGGGGGACAGGTCGGTATTTT
TRBJ1-6 | TRBV27 | many | TRBD1 | CASSLFWPTGRHNSPLHF | TGTGCCAGCAGTTTGTTTTGGCCGACAGGGCGTCATAATTCACCCCTCCACTTT
TRBJ1-1 | TRBV5-4 | NA | TRBD1 | CASSDRVGDTEALF | TGTGCCAGCAGCGACAGGGTTGGTGACACTGAAGCTCTCTTT
TRBJ2-7 | TRBV20-1 | few | NA | CSAIPLRASRGGSYEQYF | TGCAGTGCTATTCCGCTAAGGGCTAGCCGGGGAGGAAGCTACGAGCAGTACTTC
TRBJ1-4 | TRBV20-1 | few | NA | CSARDRQEAGEKLFF | TGCAGTGCTAGAGATCGTCAGGAGGCGGGTGAAAAACTGTTTTTT
TRBJ2-3 | TRBV24-1 | NA | NA | CATSDPGHFGTDTQYF | TGTGCCACCAGTGACCCGGGACACTTCGGCACAGATACGCAGTATTTT
TRBJ1-2 | TRBV2 | NA | NA | CASSEEQGFYGYTF | TGTGCCAGCAGTGAAGAACAGGGTTTCTATGGCTACACCTTC
TRBJ1-6 | TRBV27 | many | NA | CASRIRRSYNSPLHF | TGTGCCAGCAGGATCCGCCGAAGTTATAATTCACCCCTCCACTTT
TRBJ1-4 | TRBV28 | many | TRBD1 | CASNRQGSNEKLFF | TGTGCCAGCAACAGACAGGGTAGTAATGAAAAACTGTTTTTT
TRBJ2-7 | TRBV28 | many | NA | CASGYRVGDEQYF | TGTGCCAGCGGATACAGGGTCGGCGACGAGCAGTACTTC
TRBJ2-7 | TRBV4-1 | NA | TRBD1 | CASSQLGTGGHYEQYF | TGCGCCAGCAGCCAGCTCGGGACAGGGGGCCACTACGAGCAGTACTTC
TRBJ1-2 | TRBV28 | few | TRBD1 | CASSSYATGGKYGYTF | TGTGCCAGCAGTTCCTATGCGACAGGGGGCAAGTATGGCTACACCTTC
TRBJ1-1 | TRBV20-1 | NA | NA | CSARADRNTESFF | TGCAGTGCTAGAGCGGACAGAAACACTGAATCTTTCTTT
TRBJ2-1 | TRBV5-4 | few | TRBD1 | CASMYGTGNNEQFF | TGTGCCAGCATGTACGGGACAGGGAACAATGAGCAGTTCTTC
TRBJ2-1 | TRBV7-8 | NA | NA | CASSTPYTPGVQFF | TGTGCCAGCAGTACTCCCTACACCCCGGGGGTGCAGTTCTTC
TRBJ2-1 | TRBV28 | few | TRBD2 | CASSFVSTSGNDEQFF | TGTGCCAGCAGTTTCGTTTCGACTAGCGGGAACGATGAGCAGTTCTTC
TRBJ2-2 | TRBV30 | NA | TRBD1 | CAIDRGEITGELFF | TGTGCCATTGACAGGGGAGAGATCACCGGGGAGCTGTTTTTT
TRBJ2-1 | TRBV7-9 | NA | TRBD2 | CASSWGLAGGQFF | TGTGCCAGCAGCTGGGGACTAGCGGGAGGTCAGTTCTTC